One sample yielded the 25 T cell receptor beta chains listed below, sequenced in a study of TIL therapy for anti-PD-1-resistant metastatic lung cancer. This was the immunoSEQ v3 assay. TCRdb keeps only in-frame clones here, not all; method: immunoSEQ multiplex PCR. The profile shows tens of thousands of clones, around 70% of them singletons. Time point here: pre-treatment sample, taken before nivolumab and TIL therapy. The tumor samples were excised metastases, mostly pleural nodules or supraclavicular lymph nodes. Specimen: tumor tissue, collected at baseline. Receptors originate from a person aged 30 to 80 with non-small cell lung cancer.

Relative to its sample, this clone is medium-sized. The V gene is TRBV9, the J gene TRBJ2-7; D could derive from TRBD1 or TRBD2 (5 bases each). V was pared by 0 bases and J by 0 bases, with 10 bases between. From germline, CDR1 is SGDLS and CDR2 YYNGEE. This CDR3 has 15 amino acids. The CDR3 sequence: CASSVAGPLSYEQYF. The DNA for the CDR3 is TGTGCCAGCAGCGTAGCGGGACCCCTCTCCTACGAGCAGTACTTC.

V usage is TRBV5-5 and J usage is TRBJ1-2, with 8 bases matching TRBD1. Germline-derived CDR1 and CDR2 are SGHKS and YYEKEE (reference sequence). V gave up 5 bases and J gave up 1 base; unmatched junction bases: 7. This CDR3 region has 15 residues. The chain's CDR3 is CASSKQGGINYGYTF. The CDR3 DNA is TGTGCCAGCAGTAAACAGGGGGGGATTAACTATGGCTACACCTTC.

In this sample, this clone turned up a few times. CDR3 coding DNA: TGTGCCAGTAGATCCCGGGACGGGCGAGTGGAGCCCCAGCATTTT. It codes for CASRSRDGRVEPQHF. The chain has TRBV19 and TRBJ1-5; possible D gene TRBD1, 5 bases. V lost 6 bases to trimming and J lost 8 bases, with 20 bases between them. The germline V gene has CDR1 LNHDA and CDR2 SQIVND (reference sequence). This CDR3 has 15 residues.

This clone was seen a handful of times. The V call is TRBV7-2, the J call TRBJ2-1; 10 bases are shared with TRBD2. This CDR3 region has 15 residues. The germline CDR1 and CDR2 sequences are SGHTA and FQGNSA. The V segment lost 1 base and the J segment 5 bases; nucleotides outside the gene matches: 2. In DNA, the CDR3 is TGTGCCAGCAGCTTAGTAGCGGGGGGTAACAATGAGCAGTTCTTC. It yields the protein CASSLVAGGNNEQFF.

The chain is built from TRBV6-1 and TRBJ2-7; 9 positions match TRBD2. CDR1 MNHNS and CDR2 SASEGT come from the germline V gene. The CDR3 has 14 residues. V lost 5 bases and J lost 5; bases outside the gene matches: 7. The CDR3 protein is CASSQSWTSDEQYF. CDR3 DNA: TGTGCCAGCAGTCAAAGCTGGACTAGCGACGAGCAGTACTTC.

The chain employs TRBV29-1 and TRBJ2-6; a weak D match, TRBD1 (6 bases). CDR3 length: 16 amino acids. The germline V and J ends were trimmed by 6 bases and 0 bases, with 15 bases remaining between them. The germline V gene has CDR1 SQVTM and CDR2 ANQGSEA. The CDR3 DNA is TGCAGCGTGGCCGGGACAACTGACTCTGGGGCCAACGTCCTGACTTTC. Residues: CSVAGTTDSGANVLTF.

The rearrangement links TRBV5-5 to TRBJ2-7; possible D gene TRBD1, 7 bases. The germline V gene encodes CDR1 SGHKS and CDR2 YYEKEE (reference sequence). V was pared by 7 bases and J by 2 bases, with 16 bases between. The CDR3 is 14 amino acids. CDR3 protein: CASSGGQGAYEQYF. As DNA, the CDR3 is TGTGCCAGCTCAGGGGGGCAGGGCGCCTACGAGCAGTACTTC.

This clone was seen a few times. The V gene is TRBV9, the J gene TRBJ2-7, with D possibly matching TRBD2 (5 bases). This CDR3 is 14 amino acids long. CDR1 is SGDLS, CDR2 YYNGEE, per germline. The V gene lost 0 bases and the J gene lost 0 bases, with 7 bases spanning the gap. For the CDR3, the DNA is TGTGCCAGCAGCGTAGACGGGAACTCCTACGAGCAGTACTTC. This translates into CASSVDGNSYEQYF.

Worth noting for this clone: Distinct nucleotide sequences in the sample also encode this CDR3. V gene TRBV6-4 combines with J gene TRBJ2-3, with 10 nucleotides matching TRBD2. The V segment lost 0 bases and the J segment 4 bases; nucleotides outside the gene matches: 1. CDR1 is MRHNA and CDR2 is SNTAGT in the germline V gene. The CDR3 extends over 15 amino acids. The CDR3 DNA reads TGTGCCAGCAGTGACTCAAGCGGGGGGGCAGATACGCAGTATTTT. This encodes CASSDSSGGADTQYF.

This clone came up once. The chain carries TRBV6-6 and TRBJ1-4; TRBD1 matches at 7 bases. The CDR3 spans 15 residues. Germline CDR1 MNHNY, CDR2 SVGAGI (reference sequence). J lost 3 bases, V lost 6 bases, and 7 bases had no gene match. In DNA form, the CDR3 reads TGTGCCAGCAGGGCAGGCGGGACAGCTAATGAAAAACTGTTTTTT. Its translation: CASRAGGTANEKLFF.

Written as DNA, the CDR3 is TGTGCCAGCAGCTTGGCCGCTTGGGGGACACAGACCTACGAGCAGTACTTC. As protein: CASSLAAWGTQTYEQYF. The chain has TRBV5-6 and TRBJ2-7; D is perhaps TRBD1 (6 bases). The CDR3 covers 17 residues. V was pared by 0 bases and J by 2 bases, with 18 bases between. Germline loops: CDR1 SGHDT, CDR2 YYEEEE.

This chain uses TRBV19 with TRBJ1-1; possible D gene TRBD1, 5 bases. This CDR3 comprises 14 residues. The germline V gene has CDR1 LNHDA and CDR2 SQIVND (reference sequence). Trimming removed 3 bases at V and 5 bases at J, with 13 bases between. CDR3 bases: TGTGCCAGTAGTATTTACGGGGGATGGACTGAAGCTTTCTTT. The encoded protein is CASSIYGGWTEAFF.

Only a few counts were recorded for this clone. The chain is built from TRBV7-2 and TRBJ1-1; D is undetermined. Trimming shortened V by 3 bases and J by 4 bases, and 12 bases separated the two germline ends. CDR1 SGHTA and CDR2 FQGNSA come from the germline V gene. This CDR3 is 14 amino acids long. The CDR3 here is CASSLRGGSTEAFF. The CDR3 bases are TGTGCCAGCAGCTTGCGGGGTGGGAGCACTGAAGCTTTCTTT. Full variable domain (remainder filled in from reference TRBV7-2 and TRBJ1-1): GAGVSQSPSNKVTEKGKDVELRCDPISGHTALYWYRQSLGQGLEFLIYFQGNSAPDKSGLPSDRFSAERTGGSVSTLTIQRTQQEDSAVYLCASSLRGGSTEAFFGQGTRLTVV.

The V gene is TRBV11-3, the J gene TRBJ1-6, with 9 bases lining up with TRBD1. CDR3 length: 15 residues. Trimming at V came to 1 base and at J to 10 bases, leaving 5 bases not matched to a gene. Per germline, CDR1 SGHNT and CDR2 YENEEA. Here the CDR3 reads CASSLGTGEGSPLHF. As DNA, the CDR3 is TGTGCCAGCAGCTTAGGGACAGGGGAGGGATCACCCCTCCACTTT.

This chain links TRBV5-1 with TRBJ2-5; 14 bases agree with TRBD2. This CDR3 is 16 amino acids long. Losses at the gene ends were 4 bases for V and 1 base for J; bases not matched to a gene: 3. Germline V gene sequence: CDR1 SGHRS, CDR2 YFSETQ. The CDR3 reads CASSPGLAGGQETQYF. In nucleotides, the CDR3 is TGCGCCAGCAGCCCCGGACTAGCGGGGGGCCAAGAGACCCAGTACTTC.

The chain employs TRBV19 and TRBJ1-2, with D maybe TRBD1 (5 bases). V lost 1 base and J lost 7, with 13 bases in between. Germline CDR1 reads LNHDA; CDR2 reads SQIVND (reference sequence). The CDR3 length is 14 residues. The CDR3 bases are TGTGCCAGTAGTATAGGGGCAGGGACCTTTGGCTACACCTTC. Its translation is CASSIGAGTFGYTF. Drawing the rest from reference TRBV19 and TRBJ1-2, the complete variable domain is DGGITQSPKYLFRKEGQNVTLSCEQNLNHDAMYWYRQDPGQGLRLIYYSQIVNDFQKGDIAEGYSVSREKKESFPLTVTSAQKNPTAFYLCASSIGAGTFGYTFGSGTRLTVV.

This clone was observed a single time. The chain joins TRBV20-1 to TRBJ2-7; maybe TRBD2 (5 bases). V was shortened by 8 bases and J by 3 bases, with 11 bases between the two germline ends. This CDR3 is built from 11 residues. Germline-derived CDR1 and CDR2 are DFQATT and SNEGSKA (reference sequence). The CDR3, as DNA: TGCAGTTTCGGACGGGACTACGAGCAGTACTTC. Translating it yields CSFGRDYEQYF.

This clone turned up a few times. CDR3 amino acids: CASSVGDRVDNEQFF. In DNA form, the CDR3 reads TGTGCCAGCAGCGTCGGGGACAGGGTGGACAATGAGCAGTTCTTC. V usage is TRBV9 and J usage is TRBJ2-1; TRBD1 aligns across 9 bases. The CDR3 extends over 15 amino acids. From germline, CDR1 is SGDLS and CDR2 YYNGEE. Trimming took 2 bases from V and 5 from J; bases not matched to a gene: 5.

The CDR3 loop reads CASSFEGVVNTEAFF. For the CDR3, the DNA is TGTGCCAGCAGCTTTGAGGGAGTGGTGAACACTGAAGCTTTCTTT. The gene calls are TRBV7-2 and TRBJ1-1, with no clear D. The CDR3 runs 15 residues. V gave up 3 bases and J gave up 0 bases, with 11 bases separating them. CDR1 is SGHTA and CDR2 is FQGNSA in the germline V gene.

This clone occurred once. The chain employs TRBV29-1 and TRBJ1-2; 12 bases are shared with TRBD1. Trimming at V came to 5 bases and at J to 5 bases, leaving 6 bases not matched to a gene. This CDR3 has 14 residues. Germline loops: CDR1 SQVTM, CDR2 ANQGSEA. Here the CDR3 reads CSVPRDRGLYGYTF. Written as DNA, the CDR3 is TGCAGCGTTCCTCGGGACAGGGGGCTTTATGGCTACACCTTC.

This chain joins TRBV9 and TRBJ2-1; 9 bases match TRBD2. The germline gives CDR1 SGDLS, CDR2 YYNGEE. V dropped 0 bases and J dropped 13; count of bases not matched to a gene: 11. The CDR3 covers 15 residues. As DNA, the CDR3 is TGTGCCAGCAGCGTAGAGAGCGGCGGGGGGGTACCCCAGTTCTTC. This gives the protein CASSVESGGGVPQFF. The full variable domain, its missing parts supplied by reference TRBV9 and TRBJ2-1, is DSGVTQTPKHLITATGQRVTLRCSPRSGDLSVYWYQQSLDQGLQFLIQYYNGEERAKGNILERFSAQQFPDLHSELNLSSLELGDSALYFCASSVESGGGVPQFFGPGTRLTVL.

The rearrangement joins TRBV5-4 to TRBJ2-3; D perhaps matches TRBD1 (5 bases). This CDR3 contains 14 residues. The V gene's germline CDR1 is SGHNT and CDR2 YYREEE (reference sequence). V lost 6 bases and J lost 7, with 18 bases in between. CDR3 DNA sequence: TGTGCCAGCACCCTGGGGCTAGACGTTAATACGCAGTATTTT. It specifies CASTLGLDVNTQYF.

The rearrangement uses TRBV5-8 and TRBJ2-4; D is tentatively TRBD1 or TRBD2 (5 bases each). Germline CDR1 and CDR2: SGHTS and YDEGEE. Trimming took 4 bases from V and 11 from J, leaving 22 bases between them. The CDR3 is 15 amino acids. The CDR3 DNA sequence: TGTGCCAGCAGCCCTGGGAGACAGCCCCAAGGGGTTCAGTACTTC. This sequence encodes CASSPGRQPQGVQYF.

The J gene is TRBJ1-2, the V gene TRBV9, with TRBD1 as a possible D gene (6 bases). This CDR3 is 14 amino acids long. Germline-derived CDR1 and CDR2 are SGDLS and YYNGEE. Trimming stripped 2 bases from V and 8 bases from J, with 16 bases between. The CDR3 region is CASSVQGIMGGYTF. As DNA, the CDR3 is TGTGCCAGCAGCGTTCAGGGGATAATGGGAGGCTACACCTTC.

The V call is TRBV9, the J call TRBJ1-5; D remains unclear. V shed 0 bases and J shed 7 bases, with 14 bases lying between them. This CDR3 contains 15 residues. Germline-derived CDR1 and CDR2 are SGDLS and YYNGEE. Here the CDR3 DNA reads TGTGCCAGCAGCGTAGGTTCCGGGTATCACCAGCCCCAGCATTTT. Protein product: CASSVGSGYHQPQHF.